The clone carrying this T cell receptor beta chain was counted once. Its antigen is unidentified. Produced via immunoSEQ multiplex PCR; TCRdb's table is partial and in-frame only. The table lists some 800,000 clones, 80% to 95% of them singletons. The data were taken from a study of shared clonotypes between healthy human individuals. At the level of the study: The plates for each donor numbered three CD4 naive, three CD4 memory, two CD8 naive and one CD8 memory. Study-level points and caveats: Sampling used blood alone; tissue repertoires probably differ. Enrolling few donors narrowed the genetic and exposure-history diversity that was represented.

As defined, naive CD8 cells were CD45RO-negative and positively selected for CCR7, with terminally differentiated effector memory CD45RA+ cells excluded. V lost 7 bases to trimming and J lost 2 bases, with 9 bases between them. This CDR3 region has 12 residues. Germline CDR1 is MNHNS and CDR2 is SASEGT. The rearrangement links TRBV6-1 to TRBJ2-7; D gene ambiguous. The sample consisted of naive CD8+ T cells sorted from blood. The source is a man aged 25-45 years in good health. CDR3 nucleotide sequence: TGTGCCAGCACCACGCCCCCCTACGAGCAGTACTTC. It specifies CASTTPPYEQYF.